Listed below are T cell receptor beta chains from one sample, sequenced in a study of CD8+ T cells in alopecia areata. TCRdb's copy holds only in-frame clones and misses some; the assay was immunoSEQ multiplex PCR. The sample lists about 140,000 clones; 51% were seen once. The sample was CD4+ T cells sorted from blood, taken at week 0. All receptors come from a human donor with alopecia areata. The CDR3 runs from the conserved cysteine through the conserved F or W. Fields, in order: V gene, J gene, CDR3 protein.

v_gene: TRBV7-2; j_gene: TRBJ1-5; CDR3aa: CASSSQGQLSNQPQHF
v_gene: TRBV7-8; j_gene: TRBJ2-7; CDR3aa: CATGTSGASYEQYF
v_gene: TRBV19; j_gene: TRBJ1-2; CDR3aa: CATYSNRAGEWGYTF
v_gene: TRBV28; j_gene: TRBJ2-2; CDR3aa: CASERTEGSIYPGELFF
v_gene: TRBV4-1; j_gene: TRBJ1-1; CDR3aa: CASSQDPLRDNAFF
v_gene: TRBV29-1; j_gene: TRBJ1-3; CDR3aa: CSVEAGYTIYF
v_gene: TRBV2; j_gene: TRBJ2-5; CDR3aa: CASSRRLAGAGETQYF
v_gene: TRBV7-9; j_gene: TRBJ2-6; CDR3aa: CASSPTAGANVLTF
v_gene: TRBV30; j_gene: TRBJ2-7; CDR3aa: CAWSVGGSYEQYF
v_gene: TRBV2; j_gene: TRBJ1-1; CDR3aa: CASKRDRGNTEAFF
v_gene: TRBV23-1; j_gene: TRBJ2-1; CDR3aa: CASGLVVRVYNEQFF
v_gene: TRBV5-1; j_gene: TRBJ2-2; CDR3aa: CASRRDTGELFF
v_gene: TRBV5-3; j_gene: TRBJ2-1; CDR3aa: CASEDQRGAIREQFF
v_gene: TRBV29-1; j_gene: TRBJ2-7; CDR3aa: CSVGGTGDFEQYF
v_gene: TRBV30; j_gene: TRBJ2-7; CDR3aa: CAWKQNSEQYF
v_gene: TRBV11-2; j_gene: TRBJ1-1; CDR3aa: CASSLGMNTEAFF
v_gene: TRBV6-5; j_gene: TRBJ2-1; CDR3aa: CASSYAGRSYNEQFF
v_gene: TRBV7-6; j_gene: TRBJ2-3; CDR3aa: CASTSGTPSTDTQYF
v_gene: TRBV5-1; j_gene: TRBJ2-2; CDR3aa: CASGPTGIGEVELFF
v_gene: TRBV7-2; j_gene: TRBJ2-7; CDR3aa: CASSLEGTSGSYEQYF
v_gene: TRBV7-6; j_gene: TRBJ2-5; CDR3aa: CASSRRGQGRETQYF
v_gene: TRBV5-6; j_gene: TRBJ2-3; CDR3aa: CASSSAASGRRADTQYF
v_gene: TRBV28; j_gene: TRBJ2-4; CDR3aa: CASSEQGITIQYF
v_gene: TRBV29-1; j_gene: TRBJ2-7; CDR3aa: CSVADRGDGEQYF
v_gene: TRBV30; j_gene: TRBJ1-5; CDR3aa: CAWSSARSSGGHNQPQHF
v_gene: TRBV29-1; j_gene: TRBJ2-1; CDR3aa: CSVLRRQEIEQFF
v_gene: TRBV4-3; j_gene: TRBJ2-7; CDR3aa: CASSQEASGRYEQYF
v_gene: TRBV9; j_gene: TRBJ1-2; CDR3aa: CASSVSRGSNYGYTF
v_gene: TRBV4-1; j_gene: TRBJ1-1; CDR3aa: CASSLQGANTEAFF
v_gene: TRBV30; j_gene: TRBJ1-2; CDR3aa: CAWEQGTYGYTF
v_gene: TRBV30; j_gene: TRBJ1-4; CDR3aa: CASAALGGEKLFF
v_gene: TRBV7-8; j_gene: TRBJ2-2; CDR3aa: CASGTWGGHTGELFF
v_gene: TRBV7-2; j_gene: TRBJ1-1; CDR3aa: CASSFPGGTEAFF
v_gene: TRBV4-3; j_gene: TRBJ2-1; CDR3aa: CASSQAPGTSGSYEQFF
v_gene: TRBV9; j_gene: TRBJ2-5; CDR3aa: CASSVAGLLQETQYF
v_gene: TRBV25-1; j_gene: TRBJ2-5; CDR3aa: CASQVTVPETQYF
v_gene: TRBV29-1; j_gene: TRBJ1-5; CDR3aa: CSVGVDGNQPQHF
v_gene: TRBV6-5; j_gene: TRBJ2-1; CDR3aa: CASSYVGGTSYNEQFF
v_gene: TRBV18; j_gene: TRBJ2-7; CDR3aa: CASSILSGSGNEQYF
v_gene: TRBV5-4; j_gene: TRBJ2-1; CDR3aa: CASSLGTVSYNEQFF
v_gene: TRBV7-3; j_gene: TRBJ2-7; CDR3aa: CASSLNPSYEQYF
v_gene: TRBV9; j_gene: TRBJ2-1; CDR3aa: CASSVANSVGEQFF
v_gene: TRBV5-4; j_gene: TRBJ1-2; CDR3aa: CASSLDPGRNYGYTF
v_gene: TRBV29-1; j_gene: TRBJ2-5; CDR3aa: CSVDFLMGETQYF
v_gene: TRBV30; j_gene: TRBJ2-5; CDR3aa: CAWSRDYQGETQYF
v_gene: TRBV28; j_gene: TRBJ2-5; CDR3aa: CASSFLPGGDQETQYF
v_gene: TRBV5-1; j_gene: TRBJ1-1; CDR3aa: CASSLRSTGGEAFF
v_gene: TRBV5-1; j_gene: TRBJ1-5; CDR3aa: CASSLEGFNQPQHF
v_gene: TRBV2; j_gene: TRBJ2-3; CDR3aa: CASSERRGADTQYF
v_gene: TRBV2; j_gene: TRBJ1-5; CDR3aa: CASSEVLGGNQPQHF
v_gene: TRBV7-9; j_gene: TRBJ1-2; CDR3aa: CASSLLQGSGYTF
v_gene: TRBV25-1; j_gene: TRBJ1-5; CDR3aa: CASSEGRGGNQPQHF
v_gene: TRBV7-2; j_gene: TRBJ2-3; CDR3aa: CASSLLGTQYF
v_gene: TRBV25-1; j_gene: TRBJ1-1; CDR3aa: CASSGSLNTEAFF
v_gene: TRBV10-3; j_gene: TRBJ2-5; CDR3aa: CAITAGTGSGQETQYF
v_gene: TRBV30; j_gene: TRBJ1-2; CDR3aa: CAWSDGLNYGYTF
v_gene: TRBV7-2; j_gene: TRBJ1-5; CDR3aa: CASSPAGTVGNQPQHF
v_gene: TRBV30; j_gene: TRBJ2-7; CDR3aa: CACEKPRTSYEQYF
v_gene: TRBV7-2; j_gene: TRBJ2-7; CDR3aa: CASGPERARPWEQYF